This TCR beta chain was sequenced during a study of blood T cell repertoires in COVID-19. Across the whole study: T cells, B-cell-depleted T cells, or PBMCs supplied cDNA or gDNA.

The data were produced by immunoSEQ multiplex PCR, yet TCRdb's version contains in-frame clones alone and is incomplete. The sample shows 150,000 to 200,000 clones, approximately 90% of them seen only once. V lost 4 bases, J lost 8 bases, and 14 bases lay in between. The V gene's germline CDR1 is MGHDK and CDR2 SYGVNS. The CDR3 runs 14 residues. Sequenced sample: peripheral blood. The chain employs TRBV25-1 and TRBJ1-4; D may be TRBD1 (5 bases). The sequence was obtained from a man aged 18 to 30 who had recovered from COVID-19. CDR3 region: CASSAGVMREKLFF. DNA for the CDR3: TGTGCCAGCAGTGCGGGGGTCATGAGGGAAAAACTGTTTTTT.